The rows below give T cell receptor beta chains drawn from one sample of a study of blood T cell repertoires in COVID-19. Profiling relied on immunoSEQ multiplex PCR, and the TCRdb table lists in-frame clones only, not all of them. There are tens of thousands of clones in the sample; around 77% occur only once, and around 2.3% lies in the top ten. The specimen was peripheral blood. All receptors come from a man aged 70 or older with COVID-19, enrolled during active disease. Both conserved end residues are part of each CDR3. A D gene is named only where the DNA matches it firmly. Some rows mark clone size as missing; the rest say once, few, many or name a class of expanded clone.

J gene | D gene | V gene | clone size | CDR3 protein | CDR3 DNA
TRBJ2-1 | TRBD1 | TRBV7-8 | NA | CASSYSTGDNEQFF | TGTGCCAGCAGCTACTCGACAGGGGACAATGAGCAGTTCTTC
TRBJ1-1 | NA | TRBV20-1 | NA | CSASAASEAFF | TGCAGTGCTAGCGCGGCAAGTGAAGCTTTCTTT
TRBJ1-1 | TRBD1 | TRBV7-2 | NA | CASSSGQGHTEAFF | TGTGCCAGCAGCTCAGGACAGGGTCACACTGAAGCTTTCTTT
TRBJ1-5 | TRBD1 | TRBV4-2 | NA | CASSRTGQKDQPQHF | TGTGCCAGCAGCCGAACGGGACAGAAAGATCAGCCCCAGCATTTT
TRBJ2-7 | NA | TRBV28 | NA | CASSLGKREQYF | TGTGCCAGCAGTTTGGGTAAGCGGGAGCAGTACTTC
TRBJ1-2 | NA | TRBV28 | NA | CASSLLVRDTKPNYGYTF | TGTGCCAGCAGTTTACTGGTCCGGGACACAAAACCTAACTATGGCTACACCTTC
TRBJ1-6 | NA | TRBV6-1 | NA | CASSGTPLSYNSPLHF | TGTGCCAGCAGTGGGACACCACTCTCCTATAATTCACCCCTCCACTTT
TRBJ1-6 | NA | TRBV28 | few | CASSSFGGRSYNSPLHF | TGTGCCAGCAGTTCGTTCGGGGGTAGGTCCTATAATTCACCCCTCCACTTT
TRBJ2-3 | NA | TRBV19 | NA | CASSEADSTDTQYF | TGTGCCAGTAGTGAGGCAGACAGCACAGATACGCAGTATTTT
TRBJ2-7 | NA | TRBV27 | NA | CASSPLRNLGEQYF | TGTGCCAGCAGCCCACTTCGCAACCTAGGCGAGCAGTACTTC
TRBJ1-5 | NA | TRBV3-1/TRBV3-2 | NA | CASSQDLANQPQHF | TGTGCCAGCAGCCAAGATCTGGCCAATCAGCCCCAGCATTTT
TRBJ1-2 | TRBD1 | TRBV10-3 | NA | CAISESGQELGYTF | TGTGCCATCAGTGAGTCTGGACAGGAATTAGGCTACACCTTC
TRBJ2-7 | NA | TRBV30 | NA | CAWGGRRGRVHEQYF | TGTGCCTGGGGCGGACGGCGGGGTAGAGTCCACGAGCAGTACTTC
TRBJ1-5 | TRBD1 | TRBV28 | NA | CASSPLPGQGYQPQHF | TGTGCCAGCAGCCCCTTACCGGGACAGGGCTATCAGCCCCAGCATTTT
TRBJ1-1 | NA | TRBV28 | once | CASSSRQAAAFF | TGTGCCAGCAGTTCCAGACAGGCGGCAGCTTTCTTT
TRBJ2-7 | TRBD2 | TRBV15 | NA | CATSSGGGLVSYEQYF | TGTGCCACCAGCAGCGGGGGGGGACTAGTCTCCTACGAGCAGTACTTC
TRBJ1-1 | NA | TRBV11-2 | few | CASSLGRGNTEAFF | TGTGCCAGCAGCTTAGGTCGGGGGAACACTGAAGCTTTCTTT
TRBJ1-1 | TRBD1 | TRBV7-2 | NA | CASSQQTGANTEAFF | TGTGCCAGCAGCCAACAAACAGGGGCGAACACTGAAGCTTTCTTT
TRBJ2-1 | TRBD1 | TRBV5-1 | NA | CALLGPSGQGFNEQFF | TGCGCCCTTCTAGGGCCGTCGGGACAGGGTTTCAATGAGCAGTTCTTC
TRBJ1-5 | NA | TRBV19 | NA | CASSIPGVLSNQPQHF | TGTGCCAGCAGTATCCCGGGGGTACTTAGCAATCAGCCCCAGCATTTT
TRBJ1-1 | NA | TRBV15 | NA | CATSRNIDSTEAFF | TGTGCCACCAGCAGAAATATCGACAGCACTGAAGCTTTCTTT
TRBJ2-2 | NA | TRBV19 | NA | CASSIRGGVTGELFF | TGTGCCAGTAGTATAAGAGGGGGGGTCACCGGGGAGCTGTTTTTT
TRBJ2-7 | TRBD2 | TRBV27 | NA | CASSLSSSGVTNSYEQYF | TGTGCCAGCAGTTTAAGTTCCAGCGGGGTAACCAACTCCTACGAGCAGTACTTC
TRBJ1-1 | NA | TRBV11-2 | NA | CASSLSNTEAFF | TGTGCCAGCAGCCTTTCGAACACTGAAGCTTTCTTT
TRBJ1-5 | NA | TRBV18 | NA | CASSPNRALSDSNQPQHF | TGTGCCAGCTCACCTAACAGGGCGCTCAGCGATAGCAATCAGCCCCAGCATTTT
TRBJ2-7 | NA | TRBV11-1 | NA | CASSMGPTVTYEQYF | TGTGCCAGCAGCATGGGCCCTACTGTAACCTACGAGCAGTACTTC
TRBJ1-2 | NA | TRBV28 | few | CASSLTGSGGYTF | TGTGCCAGCAGTTTGACCGGGAGCGGTGGCTACACCTTC
TRBJ2-5 | NA | TRBV3-1/TRBV3-2 | NA | CASSFVRTVQETQYF | TGTGCCAGCAGTTTTGTCAGGACAGTACAAGAGACCCAGTACTTC
TRBJ2-2 | NA | TRBV9 | NA | CASSVGVAPSGTGELFF | TGTGCCAGCAGCGTAGGAGTCGCCCCTTCGGGGACCGGGGAGCTGTTTTTT
TRBJ1-3 | NA | TRBV9 | NA | CASSVEEGTRNTIYF | TGTGCCAGCAGCGTAGAGGAGGGAACTCGGAACACCATATATTTT
TRBJ1-2 | TRBD1 | TRBV6-2/TRBV6-3 | NA | CASSYPRTGGGYGYTF | TGTGCCAGCAGTTACCCACGGACAGGGGGCGGCTATGGCTACACCTTC
TRBJ1-5 | NA | TRBV28 | NA | CASSFWQINQPQHF | TGTGCCAGCAGTTTCTGGCAGATCAATCAGCCCCAGCATTTT
TRBJ2-7 | TRBD1 | TRBV10-3 | NA | CAITSGQGAYEQYF | TGTGCCATCACTTCGGGACAGGGGGCATACGAGCAGTACTTC
TRBJ2-1 | TRBD2 | TRBV19 | NA | CASSRGLVDNEQFF | TGTGCCAGTAGTAGAGGACTAGTTGACAATGAGCAGTTCTTC
TRBJ2-7 | NA | TRBV7-8 | NA | CASGNYEQYF | TGTGCCAGCGGCAACTACGAGCAGTACTTC
TRBJ2-2 | TRBD1 | TRBV6-5 | NA | CASSLGTGDTGELFF | TGTGCCAGCAGCCTCGGGACAGGGGACACCGGGGAGCTGTTTTTT
TRBJ1-3 | NA | TRBV9 | NA | CASSPTPTVSGNTIYF | TGTGCCAGCAGCCCCACCCCGACAGTATCTGGAAACACCATATATTTT
TRBJ1-1 | TRBD1 | TRBV27 | NA | CASSLSTGVETEAFF | TGTGCCAGCAGTTTATCGACAGGGGTGGAGACTGAAGCTTTCTTT
TRBJ1-5 | TRBD1 | TRBV18 | NA | CASSPLQGAIQPQHF | TGTGCCAGCTCACCTTTGCAGGGGGCGATTCAGCCCCAGCATTTT
TRBJ1-6 | TRBD1 | TRBV6-1 | NA | CASRPGQGLGSPLHF | TGTGCCAGCAGACCCGGACAGGGGCTGGGTTCACCCCTCCACTTT
TRBJ2-7 | NA | TRBV27 | NA | CASSLGQGSYAYEQYF | TGTGCCAGCAGTTTAGGGCAGGGATCCTACGCCTACGAGCAGTACTTC
TRBJ2-1 | TRBD2 | TRBV19 | NA | CASSSAGGSYNEQFF | TGTGCCAGTAGTTCGGCGGGAGGGTCCTACAATGAGCAGTTCTTC
TRBJ1-5 | NA | TRBV24-1 | few | CATSDIQQPLWPQHF | TGTGCCACCAGTGATATTCAACAGCCGCTCTGGCCCCAGCATTTT
TRBJ2-7 | NA | TRBV5-1 | NA | CASSLGGTSSYEQYF | TGCGCCAGCAGCTTGGGTGGGACTTCCTCCTACGAGCAGTACTTC
TRBJ1-1 | NA | TRBV7-9 | NA | CASSLAGANTEAFF | TGTGCTAGCAGCTTAGCGGGAGCGAACACTGAAGCTTTCTTT
TRBJ2-1 | TRBD2 | TRBV14 | NA | CASSPDYPGGEQFF | TGTGCCAGCAGCCCGGACTATCCCGGGGGGGAGCAGTTCTTC
TRBJ2-5 | TRBD1 | TRBV18 | NA | CASSPGTGGEETQYF | TGTGCCAGCTCACCAGGGACAGGGGGCGAGGAGACCCAGTACTTC
TRBJ2-3 | TRBD2 | TRBV7-2 | NA | CASTRAGGGPADTQYF | TGTGCCAGCACCAGAGCTGGGGGAGGGCCCGCAGATACGCAGTATTTT
TRBJ1-5 | TRBD1 | TRBV30 | NA | CAWELQGQPQHF | TGTGCCTGGGAGCTACAGGGGCAGCCCCAGCATTTT
TRBJ2-2 | TRBD1 | TRBV10-3 | few | CAIRAGQGVTGELFF | TGTGCCATCAGGGCGGGACAGGGAGTTACCGGGGAGCTGTTTTTT
TRBJ1-3 | NA | TRBV18 | NA | CASSPTDPGSGNTIYF | TGTGCCAGCTCACCGACAGACCCAGGGTCCGGAAACACCATATATTTT
TRBJ1-5 | NA | TRBV30 | NA | CAWSVAGYSNQPQHF | TGTGCCTGGAGTGTAGCGGGCTATAGCAATCAGCCCCAGCATTTT
TRBJ2-7 | TRBD2 | TRBV11-2 | NA | CASSLAVSGRAYEQYF | TGTGCCAGCAGCTTAGCTGTTTCCGGGAGGGCCTACGAGCAGTACTTC
TRBJ1-1 | NA | TRBV5-4 | NA | CASSLQVMNTEAFF | TGTGCCAGCAGCTTGCAGGTTATGAACACTGAAGCTTTCTTT